Each of the 29 T cell receptor beta chains below was sequenced from the same sample in a study of naive and memory T cell subsets. The beta constant-region primer was an equimolar mix of two oligonucleotides covering TRBC1 and TRBC2. Ligated cDNA was amplified by four rounds of PCR with nested alpha and beta constant-region primers and SP2. TCRdb fed the UMI-ligation and nested PCR reads into MiXCR, producing one record per CDR3 protein. This sample has roughly 130,000 distinct CDR3 sequences, with just over 35% found just once. Sequencing was carried out using central memory CD4+ T cells from blood. These receptor sequences come from a human donor in good health.

This clonotype was seen only a few times. This sequence joins TRBV27 and TRBJ2-5, with TRBD2 identical over 8 bases. The CDR3 has 18 residues. Germline lookup yields CDR1 MNHEY and CDR2 SMNVEV (reference sequence). Unmatched junction bases numbered 18, after V lost 2 bases and J lost 7 bases. The CDR3: CASSLVVASGLKRGTQYF. CDR3 sequence (DNA): TGTGCCAGCAGTTTAGTCGTCGCTAGCGGGCTGAAACGCGGGACCCAGTACTTC.

The CDR3 here is CAISGRIDGQISYEQYF. The CDR3 DNA follows: TGTGCCATCAGTGGAAGGATAGACGGACAAATATCCTACGAGCAGTACTTC. V gene TRBV10-3 combines with J gene TRBJ2-7; possibly TRBD1 for D (5 bases). Deletions cut 4 bases from V and 1 base from J, with 20 bases between. The CDR3 covers 17 residues. CDR1 ENHRY and CDR2 SYGVKD come from the germline V gene.

The J gene is TRBJ1-2, the V gene TRBV6-5, with 7 bases lining up with TRBD1. Trimming took 2 bases from V and 7 from J; bases not matched to a gene: 4. Germline CDR1 and CDR2: MNHEY and SVGAGI. The CDR3 extends over 13 amino acids. CDR3 nucleotides: TGTGCCAGCAGTTACCCAGGGGGGGGTGGCTACACCTTC. Amino acids: CASSYPGGGGYTF.

V usage is TRBV5-4 and J usage is TRBJ2-3; TRBD1 agrees at 7 bases. The V and J ends lost 0 bases and 2 bases, in that order; junction bases with no gene match: 6. CDR1 SGHNT and CDR2 YYREEE come from the germline V gene (reference sequence). The CDR3 spans 16 residues. In nucleotides, the CDR3 is TGTGCCAGCAGCTTGGTTCTGACAGGGACCACAGATACGCAGTATTTT. This encodes CASSLVLTGTTDTQYF.

V gene TRBV5-1 combines with J gene TRBJ2-7, with a tentative D call TRBD2 (7 bases). The CDR3 contains 15 residues. The germline CDR1 and CDR2 sequences are SGHRS and YFSETQ. V shed 6 bases and J shed 7 bases, with 23 bases lying between them. CDR3 sequence reads: CASTGGQTRAGEQYF. CDR3 nucleotide sequence: TGCGCCAGCACCGGGGGGCAGACCCGAGCGGGAGAGCAGTACTTC.

The table lists this clonotype with a few counts. The rearrangement joins TRBV28 to TRBJ1-4; D gene uncertain. CDR3 size: 12 residues. Germline values: CDR1 MDHEN, CDR2 SYDVKM. Trimming removed 4 bases at V and 8 bases at J, with 8 bases between. CDR3 in DNA: TGTGCCAGCAGTTCTACAGTCGAAAAACTGTTTTTT. Encoded protein: CASSSTVEKLFF.

V and J are TRBV29-1 and TRBJ1-5; D may be TRBD1 (5 bases). Trimming removed 7 bases at V and 8 bases at J, with 15 bases between. The germline V gene encodes CDR1 SQVTM and CDR2 ANQGSEA. This CDR3 region has 12 residues. Written as DNA, the CDR3 is TGCAGCGCCGGAGAGGGGTCGGAGCCCCAGCATTTT. This gives the protein CSAGEGSEPQHF.

This clonotype was detected a few times. The chain recombines TRBV28 with TRBJ2-1, with TRBD2 identical over 13 bases. Germline V gene lookup returns CDR1 MDHEN and CDR2 SYDVKM. The CDR3 length is 15 residues. V shed 9 bases, J shed 6 bases, and the junction held 8 bases outside the gene matches. The CDR3 protein is CASRTSGSFFNEQFF. CDR3 bases: TGTGCCAGTAGGACTAGCGGGAGTTTTTTCAATGAGCAGTTCTTC.

This clonotype has a handful of counts. This rearrangement joins TRBV24-1 to TRBJ2-1, with D perhaps matching TRBD1 (6 bases). V gave up 3 bases and J gave up 6 bases, with 11 bases separating them. This CDR3 region has 14 residues. Germline loops: CDR1 KGHDR, CDR2 SFDVKD. CDR3 amino acids: CATSDPTGPNEQFF. DNA of the CDR3: TGTGCCACCAGTGATCCTACAGGGCCCAATGAGCAGTTCTTC.

The chain employs TRBV7-9 and TRBJ1-6, with D possibly matching TRBD1 (6 bases). With 5 bases removed from V and 7 bases from J, the gap between germline ends came to 12 bases. Germline CDR1 SEHNR, CDR2 FQNEAQ (reference sequence). The CDR3 contains 14 residues. The CDR3, as DNA: TGTGCCAGCAGCGCTATACAGGGAAATTCACCCCTCCACTTT. It codes for CASSAIQGNSPLHF.

The chain joins TRBV28 to TRBJ1-5, with a tentative D call TRBD1 (5 bases). CDR1 and CDR2 (germline): MDHEN, SYDVKM. Trimming removed 5 bases from V and 6 bases from J, with 14 bases in between. This CDR3 is built from 14 residues. Here the CDR3 reads CASSTSGSSQPQHF. CDR3 sequence (DNA): TGTGCCAGCAGTACCTCAGGGTCGTCTCAGCCCCAGCATTTT.

This clonotype showed up many times. The chain links TRBV4-3 to TRBJ2-1, with 11 bases aligning to TRBD2. The J segment lost 9 bases and the V segment lost 4 bases, leaving 8 bases of the junction unmatched. The germline V gene encodes CDR1 LGHNA and CDR2 YSLEER. The CDR3 loop spans 15 amino acids. Here the CDR3 DNA reads TGCGCCAGCAGCCGCTCACTAGCGGGAGAGGGTGAGCAGTTCTTC. Translating gives CASSRSLAGEGEQFF.

The rearrangement uses TRBV7-3 and TRBJ2-2; 8 bases align to TRBD1. V was clipped by 4 bases and J by 6 bases; unmatched bases: 4. This CDR3 is 14 amino acids long. Germline lookup yields CDR1 SGHTA and CDR2 FQGTGA. Written as DNA, the CDR3 is TGTGCCAGCAGCTCTAGACAGGGGCCCGGGGAGCTGTTTTTT. It encodes CASSSRQGPGELFF.

The chain employs TRBV12-3 or TRBV12-4 and TRBJ1-1; D not resolved. Trimming removed 4 bases from V and 5 bases from J, with 5 bases in between. This CDR3 is 11 amino acids long. CDR3 nucleotides: TGTGCCAGCAGTTCCCGGACTGAAGCTTTCTTT. Encoded protein: CASSSRTEAFF.

The genes are TRBV7-7 and TRBJ2-1, with 13 nucleotides matching TRBD2. Germline V gene data show CDR1 as SSHAT and CDR2 as FNYEAQ (reference sequence). The CDR3 loop spans 14 amino acids. V dropped 4 bases and J dropped 9; count of bases not matched to a gene: 3. CDR3 nucleotide sequence: TGTGCCAGCAGCTCCGGGACTAGCGGGATTGAGCAGTTCTTC. Translated, it gives CASSSGTSGIEQFF.

The rearrangement uses TRBV7-2 and TRBJ2-7, with 10 bases aligning to TRBD1. Germline CDR1 SGHTA, CDR2 FQGNSA. The trim removed 5 bases at V and 6 bases at J, leaving 7 bases unmatched. The CDR3 runs 14 residues. Here the CDR3 DNA reads TGTGCCAGCAGCATAAGACAGGGGGCGGGCGAGCAGTACTTC. Translation gives CASSIRQGAGEQYF. The complete variable domain, with remaining parts taken from reference TRBV7-2 and TRBJ2-7, reads GAGVSQSPSNKVTEKGKDVELRCDPISGHTALYWYRQSLGQGLEFLIYFQGNSAPDKSGLPSDRFSAERTGGSVSTLTIQRTQQEDSAVYLCASSIRQGAGEQYFGPGTRLTVT.

This chain uses TRBV29-1 with TRBJ2-7, with TRBD2 as a possible D gene (6 bases). The CDR3 is made up of 15 amino acids. V gave up 7 bases and J gave up 2 bases, with 21 bases separating them. CDR1 is SQVTM, CDR2 ANQGSEA, per germline. The CDR3 sequence: CSALGTGVRAYEQYF. The CDR3 bases are TGCAGCGCCTTGGGGACTGGGGTTCGGGCCTACGAGCAGTACTTC.

The V gene is TRBV11-2, the J gene TRBJ2-1, with D perhaps TRBD1 or TRBD2 (5 bases each). V was trimmed by 0 bases and J by 7 bases, leaving 13 bases between them. The CDR3 spans 15 residues. Germline CDR1 SGHAT, CDR2 FQNNGV. CDR3 residues: CASSLDGTEWNEQFF. The CDR3 nucleotides are TGTGCCAGCAGCTTAGACGGGACGGAGTGGAATGAGCAGTTCTTC.

This sequence joins TRBV6-6 and TRBJ2-1; perhaps TRBD1 as D (5 bases). Per the germline V gene, CDR1 is MNHNY and CDR2 is SVGAGI (reference sequence). Trimming took off 0 bases at V and 10 bases at J, with 10 bases between the two ends. CDR3 length: 13 amino acids. The CDR3 spells CASSYSIWGEQFF. CDR3 DNA: TGTGCCAGCAGTTACTCGATCTGGGGCGAGCAGTTCTTC.

The CDR3 DNA reads TGCAGTGCCGACCAGATGCCGAATGGCTACACCTTC. Its protein is CSADQMPNGYTF. The rearrangement uses TRBV20-1 and TRBJ1-2; D ambiguous. Germline loops: CDR1 DFQATT, CDR2 SNEGSKA (reference sequence). The CDR3 is 12 amino acids. The ends were cut back, 6 bases at V and 6 bases at J, with 14 bases in the middle.

Here the CDR3 DNA reads TGTGCCAGCAAATCTGGGACTAGTTTTCGAGGCGGTACTTACGAGCAGTACTTC. Translating it yields CASKSGTSFRGGTYEQYF. The chain combines TRBV28 with TRBJ2-7; 8 nucleotides match TRBD2. Germline CDR1 is MDHEN and CDR2 is SYDVKM. The CDR3 runs to 18 residues. V lost 7 bases to trimming and J lost 4 bases; unmatched junction nucleotides: 21.

The table lists this clonotype with a few counts. V usage is TRBV5-1 and J usage is TRBJ2-3, with 13 bases fitting TRBD2. Losses at the gene ends were 0 bases for V and 6 bases for J; bases not matched to a gene: 4. The CDR3 extends over 16 amino acids. Germline V gene data show CDR1 as SGHRS and CDR2 as YFSETQ. In DNA, the CDR3 is TGCGCCAGCAGCTTGGGACTAGCGGGAGGACTGGATACGCAGTATTTT. It yields the protein CASSLGLAGGLDTQYF.

This clonotype came up a few times. This CDR3 is CASSFRDRGRIDQPQHF. In nucleotides, the CDR3 is TGTGCCAGCAGCTTCAGGGACAGGGGGAGGATTGATCAGCCCCAGCATTTT. The rearrangement uses TRBV7-6 and TRBJ1-5; 11 bases map to TRBD1. Germline V gene data show CDR1 as SGHVS and CDR2 as FNYEAQ. Trimming cost V 3 bases and J 5 bases; bases outside gene matches: 9. The CDR3 is 17 amino acids.

The V call is TRBV6-2 or TRBV6-3, the J call TRBJ2-2; TRBD1 is a possible D gene (5 bases). V lost 4 bases, J lost 0 bases, and 15 bases lay in between. This CDR3 spans 17 amino acids. Germline V gives CDR1 MNHEY, CDR2 SVGEGT. The CDR3: CASSWRRTLPNTGELFF. The CDR3 nucleotides are TGTGCCAGCAGTTGGAGAAGGACACTTCCGAACACCGGGGAGCTGTTTTTT.

As DNA, the CDR3 is TGTGCCAGTAGTCACAGGGGATCCCAAGAGACCCAGTACTTC. This gives the protein CASSHRGSQETQYF. V is TRBV19 and J is TRBJ2-5; 7 bases match TRBD1. This CDR3 is 14 amino acids long. Looked up from germline, CDR1 is LNHDA and CDR2 is SQIVND (reference sequence). The junction had 4 bases not matched to a gene; V was cut back by 5 bases and J by 1 base.

This clonotype was picked up many times. V and J are TRBV5-6 and TRBJ1-1; tentative D call: TRBD1 (5 bases). Germline V gene sequence: CDR1 SGHDT, CDR2 YYEEEE. This CDR3 is 15 amino acids long. Trimming removed 4 bases at V and 2 bases at J, with 15 bases between. CDR3: CASSPQGRRNTEAFF. The CDR3 coding sequence is TGTGCCAGCAGCCCCCAGGGACGGCGAAACACTGAAGCTTTCTTT.

The chain joins TRBV29-1 to TRBJ2-4, with a tentative D call TRBD2 (6 bases). CDR1 and CDR2 (germline): SQVTM, ANQGSEA. The CDR3 contains 14 residues. The V end lost 5 bases, the J end lost 0 bases, and 11 bases lay between the germline ends. CDR3 coding DNA: TGCAGCGTTATAGCGGATCTAGCCAAAAACATTCAGTACTTC. Protein product: CSVIADLAKNIQYF. The full variable domain, completed using reference TRBV29-1 and TRBJ2-4, is SAVISQKPSRDICQRGTSLTIQCQVDSQVTMMFWYRQQPGQSLTLIATANQGSEATYESGFVIDKFPISRPNLTFSTLTVSNMSPEDSSIYLCSVIADLAKNIQYFGAGTRLSVL.

The rearrangement links TRBV23-1 to TRBJ2-1, with TRBD1 matching over 10 bases. TRBV23-1 is identified as an open reading frame with a role that is uncertain. This CDR3 is 17 amino acids long. J gave up 7 bases and V 0 bases, and 9 bases lay outside the gene matches. CDR3 loop: CASSQSRSRDRGNEQFF. In DNA form, the CDR3 reads TGCGCCAGCAGTCAATCGCGGTCCAGGGACAGGGGTAATGAGCAGTTCTTC.

This clonotype has only a few counts. This chain connects TRBV6-1 to TRBJ2-1; tentatively, D is TRBD1 or TRBD2 (6 bases each). V lost 7 bases and J lost 3, with 16 bases in between. There are 15 residues in the CDR3. Per germline, CDR1 MNHNS and CDR2 SASEGT. This chain's CDR3 is CASIPLGGLYNEQFF. The CDR3 nucleotides are TGTGCCAGCATTCCTCTAGGGGGGCTCTACAATGAGCAGTTCTTC.